This TCR beta chain was sequenced for a study of blood T cell repertoires in COVID-19. Study-level information: The cDNA or gDNA used as material had been derived from T cells, B-cell-depleted T cells, or PBMCs.

Only in-frame clones appear in the TCRdb table, and some are missing; sequencing was by immunoSEQ multiplex PCR. The sample holds hundreds of thousands of clones, about 88% seen once. The CDR3 is 15 amino acids. Trimming took off 1 base at V and 3 bases at J, with 9 bases between the two ends. Germline V lookup: CDR1 SGHVS, CDR2 FNYEAQ. The sequencing sample was made of peripheral blood. The J gene is TRBJ1-4, the V gene TRBV7-6; no clear D. This receptor was identified in a woman aged 55-75 years with COVID-19, enrolled during active disease. This CDR3 is CASSLGYSSNEKLFF. For the CDR3, the DNA is TGTGCCAGCAGCTTAGGCTACAGCTCTAATGAAAAACTGTTTTTT. The full variable domain, its missing parts supplied by reference TRBV7-6 and TRBJ1-4, is GAGVSQSPRYKVTKRGQDVALRCDPISGHVSLYWYRQALGQGPEFLTYFNYEAQQDKSGLPNDRFSAERPEGSISTLTIQRTEQRDSAMYRCASSLGYSSNEKLFFGSGTQLSVL.